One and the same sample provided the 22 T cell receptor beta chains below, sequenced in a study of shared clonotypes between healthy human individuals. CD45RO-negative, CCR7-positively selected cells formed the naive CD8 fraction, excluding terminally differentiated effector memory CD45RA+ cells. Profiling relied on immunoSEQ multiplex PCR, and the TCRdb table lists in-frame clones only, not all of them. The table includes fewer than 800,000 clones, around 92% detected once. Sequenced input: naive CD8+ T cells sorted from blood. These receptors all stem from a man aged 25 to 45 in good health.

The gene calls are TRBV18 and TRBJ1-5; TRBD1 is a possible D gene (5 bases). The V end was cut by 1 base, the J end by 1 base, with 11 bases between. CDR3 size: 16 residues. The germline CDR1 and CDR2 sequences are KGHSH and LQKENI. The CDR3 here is CASSPRQPSSNQPQHF. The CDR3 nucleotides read TGTGCCAGCTCACCACGACAGCCAAGCAGCAATCAGCCCCAGCATTTT.

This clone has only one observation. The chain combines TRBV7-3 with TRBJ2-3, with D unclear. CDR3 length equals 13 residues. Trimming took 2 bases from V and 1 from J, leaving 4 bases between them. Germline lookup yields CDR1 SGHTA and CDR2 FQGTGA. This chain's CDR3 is CASSLGGTDTQYF. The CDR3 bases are TGTGCCAGCAGCTTAGGCGGCACAGATACGCAGTATTTT.

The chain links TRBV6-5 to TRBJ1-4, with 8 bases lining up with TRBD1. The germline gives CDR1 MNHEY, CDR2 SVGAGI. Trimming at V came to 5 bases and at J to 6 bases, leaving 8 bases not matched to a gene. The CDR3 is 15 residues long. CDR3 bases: TGTGCCAGCAGTACCGGACAGGGTTGGTATGAAAAACTGTTTTTT. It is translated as CASSTGQGWYEKLFF.

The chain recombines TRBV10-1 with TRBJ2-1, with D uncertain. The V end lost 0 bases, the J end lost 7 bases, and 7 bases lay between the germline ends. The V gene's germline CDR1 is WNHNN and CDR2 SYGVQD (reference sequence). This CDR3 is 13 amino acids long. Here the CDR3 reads CASSESGTNEQFF. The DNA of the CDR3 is TGCGCCAGCAGTGAGTCGGGTACAAATGAGCAGTTCTTC.

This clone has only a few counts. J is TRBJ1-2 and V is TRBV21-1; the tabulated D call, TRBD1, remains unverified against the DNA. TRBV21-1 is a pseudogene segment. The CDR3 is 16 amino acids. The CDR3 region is CASSTEGGRLNYGYTF. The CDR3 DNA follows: TGTGCCAGCAGCACGGAAGGGGGTAGACTGAACTATGGCTACACCTTC.

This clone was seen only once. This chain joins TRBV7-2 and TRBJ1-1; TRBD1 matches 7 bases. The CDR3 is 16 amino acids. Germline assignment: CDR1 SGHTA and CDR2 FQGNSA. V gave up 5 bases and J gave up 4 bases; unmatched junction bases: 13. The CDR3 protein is CASSLSPGGRGTEAFF. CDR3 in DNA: TGTGCCAGCAGCCTGAGTCCAGGGGGGCGTGGCACTGAAGCTTTCTTT.

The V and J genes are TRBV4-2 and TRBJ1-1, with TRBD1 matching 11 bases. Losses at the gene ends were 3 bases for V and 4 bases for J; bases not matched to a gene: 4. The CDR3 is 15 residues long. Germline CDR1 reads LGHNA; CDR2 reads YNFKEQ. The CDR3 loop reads CASSQGQGDGTEAFF. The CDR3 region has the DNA TGTGCCAGCAGCCAGGGACAGGGGGACGGCACTGAAGCTTTCTTT.

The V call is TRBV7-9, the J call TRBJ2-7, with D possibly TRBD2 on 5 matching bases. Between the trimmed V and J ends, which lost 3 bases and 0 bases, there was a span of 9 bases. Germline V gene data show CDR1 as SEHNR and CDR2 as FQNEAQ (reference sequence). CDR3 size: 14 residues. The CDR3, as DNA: TGTGCCAGCAGCTTTTACGGGGACTCCTACGAGCAGTACTTC. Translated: CASSFYGDSYEQYF.

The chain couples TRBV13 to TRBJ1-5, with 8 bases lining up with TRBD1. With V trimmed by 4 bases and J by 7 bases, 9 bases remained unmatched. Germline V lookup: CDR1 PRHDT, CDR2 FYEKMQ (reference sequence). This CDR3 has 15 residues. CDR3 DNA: TGTGCCAGCAGCTCCCATCAGGGGGCCGGGCAGCCCCAGCATTTT. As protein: CASSSHQGAGQPQHF.

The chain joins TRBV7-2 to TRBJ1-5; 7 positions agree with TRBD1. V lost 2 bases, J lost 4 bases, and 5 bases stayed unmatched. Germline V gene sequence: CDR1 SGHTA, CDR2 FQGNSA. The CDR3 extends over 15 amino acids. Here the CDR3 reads CASSLWNRGNQPQHF. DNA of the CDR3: TGTGCCAGCAGCTTATGGAACAGGGGAAATCAGCCCCAGCATTTT. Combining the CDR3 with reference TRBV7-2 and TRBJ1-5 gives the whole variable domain GAGVSQSPSNKVTEKGKDVELRCDPISGHTALYWYRQSLGQGLEFLIYFQGNSAPDKSGLPSDRFSAERTGGSVSTLTIQRTQQEDSAVYLCASSLWNRGNQPQHFGDGTRLSIL.

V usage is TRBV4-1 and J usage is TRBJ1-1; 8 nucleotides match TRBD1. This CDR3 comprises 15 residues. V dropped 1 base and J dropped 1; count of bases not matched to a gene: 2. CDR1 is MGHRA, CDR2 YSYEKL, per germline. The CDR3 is CASSQGTGGNTEAFF. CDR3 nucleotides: TGCGCCAGCAGCCAAGGAACAGGGGGGAACACTGAAGCTTTCTTT.

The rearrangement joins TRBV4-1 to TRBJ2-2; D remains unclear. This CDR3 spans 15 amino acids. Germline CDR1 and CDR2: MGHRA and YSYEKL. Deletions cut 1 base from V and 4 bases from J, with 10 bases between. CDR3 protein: CASSQGPLGTGELFF. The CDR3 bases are TGCGCCAGCAGCCAAGGCCCCCTAGGCACCGGGGAGCTGTTTTTT.

The CDR3 loop is CASPARKVNTEAFF. The CDR3 DNA is TGTGCCAGCCCCGCCAGGAAAGTGAACACTGAAGCTTTCTTT. This chain joins TRBV6-1 and TRBJ1-1; no clear D gene. The CDR3 sequence is 14 residues long. CDR1 and CDR2 from the germline V gene are MNHNS and SASEGT. Trimming left V 8 bases short and J 0 bases short, with 13 bases between.

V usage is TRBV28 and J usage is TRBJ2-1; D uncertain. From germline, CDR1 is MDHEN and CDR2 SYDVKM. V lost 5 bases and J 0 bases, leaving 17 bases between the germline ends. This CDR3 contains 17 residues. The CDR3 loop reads CASSPLLRVSSYNEQFF. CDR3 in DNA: TGTGCCAGCAGTCCACTTTTAAGGGTGAGCTCCTACAATGAGCAGTTCTTC. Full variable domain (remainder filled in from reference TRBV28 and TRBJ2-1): DVKVTQSSRYLVKRTGEKVFLECVQDMDHENMFWYRQDPGLGLRLIYFSYDVKMKEKGDIPEGYSVSREKKERFSLILESASTNQTSMYLCASSPLLRVSSYNEQFFGPGTRLTVL.

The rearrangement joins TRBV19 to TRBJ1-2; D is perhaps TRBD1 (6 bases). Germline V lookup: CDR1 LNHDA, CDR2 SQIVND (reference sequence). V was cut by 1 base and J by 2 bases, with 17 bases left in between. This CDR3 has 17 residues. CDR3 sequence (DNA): TGTGCCAGTAGTATAGTGCTATACAGGGAGAAGAACTATGGCTACACCTTC. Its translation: CASSIVLYREKNYGYTF.

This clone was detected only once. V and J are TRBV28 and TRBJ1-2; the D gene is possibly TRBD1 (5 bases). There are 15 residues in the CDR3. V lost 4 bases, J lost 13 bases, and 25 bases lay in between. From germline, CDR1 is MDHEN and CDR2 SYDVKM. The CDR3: CASSSVDMTIYGCTF. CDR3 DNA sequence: TGTGCCAGCAGTTCCGTGGACATGACGATCTATGGGTGCACCTTC.

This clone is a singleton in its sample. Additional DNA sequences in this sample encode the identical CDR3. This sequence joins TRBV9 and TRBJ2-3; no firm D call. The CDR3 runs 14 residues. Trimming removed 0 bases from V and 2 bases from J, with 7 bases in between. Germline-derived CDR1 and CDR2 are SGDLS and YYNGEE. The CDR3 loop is CASSVGSNTDTQYF. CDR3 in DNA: TGTGCCAGCAGCGTAGGGTCAAACACAGATACGCAGTATTTT.

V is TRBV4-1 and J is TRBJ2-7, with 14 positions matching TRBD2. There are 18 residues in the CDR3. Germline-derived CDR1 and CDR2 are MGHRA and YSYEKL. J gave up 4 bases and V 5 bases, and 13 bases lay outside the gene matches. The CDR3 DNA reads TGCGCCAGCAGCTTTGACCCCGGGACTAGCGGGAGAGGGTACGAGCAGTACTTC. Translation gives CASSFDPGTSGRGYEQYF.

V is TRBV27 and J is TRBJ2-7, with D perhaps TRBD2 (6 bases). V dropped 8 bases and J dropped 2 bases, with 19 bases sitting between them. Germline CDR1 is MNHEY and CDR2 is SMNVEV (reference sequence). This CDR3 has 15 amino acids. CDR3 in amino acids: CASGILGLIPYEQYF. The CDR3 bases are TGTGCCAGCGGAATCCTGGGACTGATACCCTACGAGCAGTACTTC.

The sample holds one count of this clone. The CDR3 bases are TGTGCCACACCTAGCGGGAGAAGTAGCAATGAGCAGTTCTTC. It is translated as CATPSGRSSNEQFF. V and J are TRBV21-1 and TRBJ2-1; no check of the table's D call, TRBD2, against the DNA was made. TRBV21-1 is shown as a pseudogene. The CDR3 has 14 residues.

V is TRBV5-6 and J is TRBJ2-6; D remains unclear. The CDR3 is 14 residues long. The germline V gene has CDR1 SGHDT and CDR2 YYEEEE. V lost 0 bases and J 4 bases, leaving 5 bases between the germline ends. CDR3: CASSLVSGANVLTF. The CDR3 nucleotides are TGTGCCAGCAGCTTGGTCTCGGGGGCCAACGTCCTGACTTTC.

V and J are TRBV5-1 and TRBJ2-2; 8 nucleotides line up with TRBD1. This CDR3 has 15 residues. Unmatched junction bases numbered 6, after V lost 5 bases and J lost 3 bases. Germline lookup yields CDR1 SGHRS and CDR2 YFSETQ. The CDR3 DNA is TGCGCCAGCAGTATGACAGGGGAGGACACCGGGGAGCTGTTTTTT. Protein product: CASSMTGEDTGELFF.